The 3 T cell receptor beta chains given below trace back to one sample, sequenced in a study of T cells after yellow fever vaccination. TCRdb reprocessed the 5' RACE reads via MiXCR and lists one record per CDR3 protein. This table holds around 310,000 distinct CDR3 sequences, 3% to 4.5% found once. The sample in question was PBMCs, obtained 5 days after the yellow fever booster vaccination. Receptors were obtained from a man in his late teens or twenties who received the YFV17D yellow fever vaccine.

The chain joins TRBV6-2 or TRBV6-3 to TRBJ2-7, with a weak D call TRBD1 (5 bases). Per germline, CDR1 MNHEY and CDR2 SVGEGT. Between the trimmed V and J ends, which lost 7 bases and 2 bases, there was a span of 21 bases. This CDR3 contains 16 residues. The DNA for the CDR3 is TGTGCCAGCACTCCAGGGCCCCTAACAGCAACCTACGAGCAGTACTTC. Translating gives CASTPGPLTATYEQYF.

This clonotype was seen many times. The rearrangement joins TRBV5-1 to TRBJ1-3; the D gene is possibly TRBD1 (5 bases). Germline V gene sequence: CDR1 SGHRS, CDR2 YFSETQ. Trimming stripped 4 bases from V and 0 bases from J, with 14 bases between. The CDR3 has 16 amino acids. The CDR3 nucleotides read TGCGCCAGCAGCCCGTGGGACGTAACCTCTGGAAACACCATATATTTT. This sequence encodes CASSPWDVTSGNTIYF.

As DNA, the CDR3 is TGCGCCAGCAGTTACCAGACTAGCCCTGAAGAGACCCAGTACTTC. As protein: CASSYQTSPEETQYF. This chain links TRBV5-1 with TRBJ2-5, with 7 bases that match TRBD2. Germline-derived CDR1 and CDR2 are SGHRS and YFSETQ. V trimming: 5 bases; J trimming: 3 bases; junction bases outside the gene matches: 10. The CDR3 loop spans 15 amino acids.